A single sample gave rise to the 27 T cell receptor beta chains below, sequenced in a study of CXCR3-negative and CXCR3-positive naive CD8 T cells. No antigen has been assigned to these receptors. cDNA libraries for TRB were generated by 5' RACE incorporating UMI labels. TCRdb re-called the 5' RACE reads; every CDR3 protein appears as one record, without DNA. The sample has approximately 8,400 distinct CDR3 sequences. Regarding the study as a whole: CXCR3-positive naive cells had more hydrophobic TRB CDR3s than CXCR3-negative naive cells.

The sequenced sample was naive CXCR3+ CD8+ T cells from blood. Subset specified: CD45RO-CCR7+CD27+CD95- naive CD8+ T cells expressing CXCR3 (TNR3+). These receptors were taken from a human donor in good health. Some clones in this sample may be carry-over from other donors' samples.

This clonotype shows up as medium-sized by frequency. This chain connects TRBV7-9 to TRBJ2-7. CDR1 is SEHNR and CDR2 is FQNEAQ in the germline V gene (reference sequence). The CDR3 consists of 13 residues. The CDR3: CASSFPYSYEQYF. The variable domain in full, with the rest retrieved from reference TRBV7-9 and TRBJ2-7, is DTGVSQNPRHKITKRGQNVTFRCDPISEHNRLYWYRQTLGQGPEFLTYFQNEAQLEKSRLLSDRFSAERPKGSFSTLEIQRTEQGDSAMYLCASSFPYSYEQYFGPGTRLTVT.

The chain combines TRBV5-1 with TRBJ2-1; absent DNA, TCRdb's TRBD2 call cannot be checked. Per the germline V gene, CDR1 is SGHRS and CDR2 is YFSETQ. The CDR3 is made up of 13 amino acids. CDR3 protein: CASSGTSYNEQFF.

The chain is built from TRBV12-3 or TRBV12-4 and TRBJ2-7; without DNA, the TCRdb call of TRBD1 cannot be checked. The CDR3 spans 17 residues. CDR3 in amino acids: CASSLIFGTGEDYEQYF.

The V call is TRBV29-1, the J call TRBJ2-3; as DNA is missing, the TRBD1 call by TCRdb cannot be tested. The CDR3 is 16 residues long. Germline values: CDR1 SQVTM, CDR2 ANQGSEA. The CDR3 region is CSVDEVPGQVEDTQYF.

This clonotype is deemed medium-sized (0.01 to 0.1%) by its frequency. J is TRBJ1-5 and V is TRBV10-3. Per germline, CDR1 ENHRY and CDR2 SYGVKD. CDR3 length: 14 amino acids. The CDR3 is CAISDWESNQPQHF.

The V gene is TRBV11-2, the J gene TRBJ1-4; as DNA is missing, the TRBD1 call by TCRdb cannot be tested. The CDR3 extends over 15 amino acids. Per germline, CDR1 SGHAT and CDR2 FQNNGV. The CDR3 is CASSLTGTGGEKLFF.

The V and J genes are TRBV10-3 and TRBJ2-1; the TCRdb D gene call, TRBD2, has no DNA to confirm it. This CDR3 comprises 13 residues. Germline-derived CDR1 and CDR2 are ENHRY and SYGVKD. CDR3 region: CAISGAVVDEQFF.

The chain joins TRBV29-1 to TRBJ2-1; the D call of TRBD2 rests on TCRdb alone, since no DNA is present to check it. Germline V gene sequence: CDR1 SQVTM, CDR2 ANQGSEA. The CDR3 covers 13 residues. The CDR3 reads CSVDWREYNEQFF.

This clonotype registers medium-sized by frequency. The rearrangement links TRBV14 to TRBJ1-3; TCRdb names TRBD1, which stays unverified in the absence of DNA. This CDR3 region has 14 residues. Germline V lookup: CDR1 SGHDN, CDR2 FVKESK. The CDR3 sequence is CASSQVIPGNTIYF.

The CDR3 loop is CASSPPLDPYEQYF. This chain links TRBV3-1 with TRBJ2-7. The CDR3 is made up of 14 amino acids. The germline CDR1 and CDR2 sequences are LGHDT and YNNKEL (reference sequence).

The chain couples TRBV3-1 to TRBJ2-7. The CDR3 has 17 amino acids. Germline assignment: CDR1 LGHDT and CDR2 YNNKEL (reference sequence). CDR3 protein: CASSQGKYTYVPYEQYF.

The genes are TRBV20-1 and TRBJ1-5. This CDR3 region has 13 residues. Germline V gene lookup returns CDR1 DFQATT and CDR2 SNEGSKA (reference sequence). This chain's CDR3 is CSARDTSNQPQHF.

This clonotype is labeled medium-sized based on frequency. The chain uses TRBV11-2 and TRBJ2-3; TCRdb picks TRBD1, but there is no DNA to check that call. Germline V gene sequence: CDR1 SGHAT, CDR2 FQNNGV. CDR3 length: 17 amino acids. CDR3 sequence: CASQLAKVGVGKDTQYF.

Judged by frequency, this clonotype is medium-sized. The V call is TRBV20-1, the J call TRBJ2-7; absent DNA, TCRdb's TRBD2 call cannot be checked. Germline-derived CDR1 and CDR2 are DFQATT and SNEGSKA (reference sequence). The CDR3 length is 15 residues. CDR3 in amino acids: CSATVAGEVAYEQYF.

This clonotype shows up as medium-sized by frequency. The J gene is TRBJ2-5, the V gene TRBV7-9. Germline CDR1 is SEHNR and CDR2 is FQNEAQ (reference sequence). CDR3 size: 13 residues. Here the CDR3 reads CASSFSGQETQYF. Using reference TRBV7-9 and TRBJ2-5 for the parts outside the CDR3, the full variable domain is DTGVSQNPRHKITKRGQNVTFRCDPISEHNRLYWYRQTLGQGPEFLTYFQNEAQLEKSRLLSDRFSAERPKGSFSTLEIQRTEQGDSAMYLCASSFSGQETQYFGPGTRLLVL.

Its frequency marks this clonotype as medium-sized (0.01 to 0.1%). The chain uses TRBV14 and TRBJ2-1; the TRBD2 assignment by TCRdb is unverifiable without DNA. The CDR3 covers 16 residues. Germline CDR1 and CDR2: SGHDN and FVKESK. CDR3 protein: CASSQLAGLSYNEQFF.

In terms of frequency, this clonotype is medium-sized. The V gene is TRBV29-1, the J gene TRBJ2-2; TCRdb picks TRBD1, but there is no DNA to check that call. Germline CDR1 is SQVTM and CDR2 is ANQGSEA. This CDR3 has 13 amino acids. The CDR3 here is CSADRENTGELFF.

The CDR3 loop is CATSHRTVSTDTQYF. This chain joins TRBV15 and TRBJ2-3; the TCRdb call, TRBD1, lacks DNA for checking. From germline, CDR1 is LNHNV and CDR2 YYDKDF (reference sequence). The CDR3 length is 15 residues.

According to its frequency, this clonotype is medium-sized. The chain joins TRBV20-1 to TRBJ1-2; TCRdb reports TRBD1, a call that lacks DNA to check it against. The CDR3 runs to 15 residues. Germline values: CDR1 DFQATT, CDR2 SNEGSKA (reference sequence). The CDR3 spells CSARDQAGGTYGYTF.

By frequency, this clonotype is medium-sized. The chain couples TRBV6-6 to TRBJ2-7; checking the TCRdb D call of TRBD2 is not possible without DNA. CDR1 and CDR2 from the germline V gene are MNHNY and SVGAGI (reference sequence). This CDR3 is 17 amino acids long. The CDR3 is CASSYSAGGQGGGEQYF.

This rearrangement joins TRBV29-1 to TRBJ1-2. The CDR3 has 12 amino acids. In germline, CDR1 is SQVTM, CDR2 ANQGSEA. CDR3 sequence reads: CSAEDTYYGYTF.

This rearrangement joins TRBV5-1 to TRBJ2-1; checking the TCRdb D call of TRBD2 is not possible without DNA. This CDR3 spans 15 amino acids. Looked up from germline, CDR1 is SGHRS and CDR2 is YFSETQ. CDR3 in amino acids: CASSLEVAGVDEQFF.

This rearrangement joins TRBV6-6 to TRBJ1-1. This CDR3 spans 13 amino acids. Germline CDR1 and CDR2: MNHNY and SVGAGI (reference sequence). CDR3 region: CASTTRVNTEAFF.

The chain joins TRBV14 to TRBJ2-1; TCRdb indicates TRBD1, and absent DNA this call remains unverified. Per germline, CDR1 SGHDN and CDR2 FVKESK. The CDR3 contains 14 residues. The CDR3 reads CASSQSTGSNEQFF.

This clonotype is classed as medium-sized by frequency. This chain connects TRBV3-1 to TRBJ2-2; TCRdb's D gene call, TRBD2, goes unchecked for lack of DNA. Germline assignment: CDR1 LGHDT and CDR2 YNNKEL (reference sequence). The CDR3 is 16 amino acids. CDR3 sequence reads: CASSQVGTSPTGELFF.

The V call is TRBV2, the J call TRBJ2-4; TCRdb's D call, TRBD1, is unchecked because there is no DNA. Germline V CDR1 and CDR2: SNHLY, FYNNEI. This CDR3 comprises 16 residues. The CDR3 is CASSDLGGLAKNIQYF.

The chain combines TRBV20-1 with TRBJ2-7. The germline V gene encodes CDR1 DFQATT and CDR2 SNEGSKA (reference sequence). CDR3 length equals 13 residues. CDR3 residues: CSARAQETYEQYF.